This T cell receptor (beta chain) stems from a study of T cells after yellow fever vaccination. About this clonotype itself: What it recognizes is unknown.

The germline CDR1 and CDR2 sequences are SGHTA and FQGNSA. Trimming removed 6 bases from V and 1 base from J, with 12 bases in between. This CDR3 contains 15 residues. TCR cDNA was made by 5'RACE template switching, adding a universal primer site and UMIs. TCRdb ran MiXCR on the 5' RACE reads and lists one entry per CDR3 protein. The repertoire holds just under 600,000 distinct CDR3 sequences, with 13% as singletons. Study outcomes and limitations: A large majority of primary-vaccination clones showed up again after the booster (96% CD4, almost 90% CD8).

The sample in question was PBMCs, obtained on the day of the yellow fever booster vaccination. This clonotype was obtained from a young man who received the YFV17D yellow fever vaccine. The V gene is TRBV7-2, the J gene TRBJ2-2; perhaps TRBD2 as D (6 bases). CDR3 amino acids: CASRAYSGNTGELFF. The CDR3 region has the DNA TGTGCCAGCAGGGCCTATAGCGGGAACACCGGGGAGCTGTTTTTT.